The clone carrying this T cell receptor (beta chain) is a singleton in its sample. Treatment meaning: around 19 received Ad26.COV2.S at low or high dose, single or two shots; about 5 received placebo; per-sample allocation not given. The samples were gathered on day 63 after the first injection of vaccine or placebo. This CDR3 has 13 residues. V gave up 0 bases and J gave up 7 bases, with 9 bases separating them. Looked up from germline, CDR1 is LNHNV and CDR2 is YYDKDF (reference sequence). TCRdb's copy holds only in-frame clones and misses some; the assay was immunoSEQ multiplex PCR. The sample has under 300,000 clones; 87% are singletons. The entry originates in a study of Ad26.COV2.S vaccination and SARS-CoV-2 variants.

The material was peripheral blood, obtained in a trial of Ad26.COV2.S vaccine versus placebo. The source of this sequence is a person aged 18-60 years who received the Ad26.COV2.S COVID-19 vaccine or a placebo. The chain uses TRBV15 and TRBJ1-1, with no clear D. The DNA for the CDR3 is TGTGCCACCAGCAGAGATTCAGGTCGTGAAGCTTTCTTT. This codes for CATSRDSGREAFF.